These T cell receptor beta chains were read from a single sample in a study of blood T cells in healthy people across ages. TCRdb reprocessed the 5' RACE reads via MiXCR and lists one record per CDR3 protein. The table includes about 1.4 million distinct CDR3 sequences, approximately 59% detected once. Input material: blood. These TCRs come from a man aged 18 to 30 in good health. Both conserved end residues are part of each CDR3. Fields, in order: J gene, D gene, clone size, V gene, CDR3 protein, CDR3 DNA. The D gene is left open where the match is weak. Not every row has a clone size; where given, it reads once, few, many or a size class.

TRBJ2-2 | NA | NA | TRBV27 | CASSLRGVGGGRELFF | TGTGCCAGCAGTTTAAGAGGAGTGGGAGGAGGCCGGGAGCTGTTTTTT
TRBJ2-5 | NA | NA | TRBV3-1 | CASSQGTVRAQETQYF | TGTGCCAGCAGCCAAGGGACCGTCCGGGCCCAAGAGACCCAGTACTTC
TRBJ2-7 | NA | NA | TRBV2 | CATETMRNRDYEQYF | TGTGCCACCGAGACGATGCGGAACAGGGACTACGAGCAGTACTTC
TRBJ2-1 | NA | NA | TRBV5-1 | CASSLGQEETQFF | TGCGCCAGCAGCTTGGGACAAGAAGAGACCCAGTTCTTC
TRBJ2-1 | NA | many | TRBV27 | CASSLLAGSYNEQFF | TGTGCCAGCAGTTTACTGGCAGGTTCCTACAATGAGCAGTTCTTC
TRBJ2-7 | NA | NA | TRBV30 | CAWRPPRTSETYEQYF | TGTGCCTGGAGACCTCCCCGGACCAGTGAAACCTACGAGCAGTACTTC
TRBJ2-6 | TRBD2 | NA | TRBV5-1 | CGSSYGRASGGYSGANVLTF | TGCGGCAGCAGCTACGGACGGGCTAGCGGGGGATACTCTGGGGCCAACGTCCTGACTTTC
TRBJ1-4 | TRBD1 | few | TRBV5-1 | CASSSDREEKLFF | TGCGCCAGCAGCTCGGACAGGGAAGAAAAACTGTTTTTT
TRBJ2-5 | NA | NA | TRBV12-3/TRBV12-4 | CASSLQGKETQYF | TGTGCCAGCAGTTTACAGGGGAAAGAGACCCAGTACTTC
TRBJ1-1 | NA | NA | TRBV10-3 | CAISRTGMGEAFF | TGTGCCATCAGCCGTACAGGGATGGGTGAAGCTTTCTTT
TRBJ2-5 | TRBD2 | NA | TRBV6-5 | CASSYRGLEETQYF | TGTGCCAGCAGTTACCGGGGACTAGAAGAGACCCAGTACTTC
TRBJ2-1 | TRBD1 | few | TRBV6-4 | CASSDSTGGYNEQFF | TGTGCCAGCAGTGACTCGACAGGGGGCTACAATGAGCAGTTCTTC
TRBJ1-2 | NA | NA | TRBV4-3 | CASSQQGWDYGYTF | TGCGCCAGCAGCCAACAGGGATGGGACTATGGCTACACCTTC
TRBJ2-1 | NA | few | TRBV12-3/TRBV12-4 | CASIRGSSYNEQFF | TGTGCCAGCATTAGGGGGAGCTCCTACAATGAGCAGTTCTTC
TRBJ1-4 | NA | NA | TRBV24-1 | CATSDSGTSEWNNEKLFF | TGTGCCACCAGTGACTCCGGGACATCGGAATGGAATAATGAAAAACTGTTTTTT
TRBJ2-5 | TRBD2 | NA | TRBV6-5 | CASSYAGTSETQYF | TGTGCCAGCAGTTACGCGGGGACTAGTGAGACCCAGTACTTC
TRBJ2-3 | TRBD2 | NA | TRBV12-3/TRBV12-4 | CASSLRTSGIRGTETQYF | TGTGCCAGCAGTTTACGGACTAGCGGGATTCGGGGCACAGAGACGCAGTATTTT
TRBJ2-7 | NA | NA | TRBV21-1 | CASSKKGNLAGVYEQYF | TGTGCCAGCAGCAAAAAAGGCAACCTAGCGGGAGTCTACGAGCAGTACTTC
TRBJ1-2 | NA | few | TRBV6-6 | CASSLGGEDGYTF | TGTGCCAGCAGCCTAGGGGGGGAAGATGGCTACACCTTC
TRBJ2-7 | TRBD2 | NA | TRBV7-6 | CASSRESMWGLAKTYEQYF | TGTGCCAGCAGCCGGGAGAGCATGTGGGGACTAGCGAAAACCTACGAGCAGTACTTC